Listed below are T cell receptor beta chains from one sample, sequenced in a study of OX40 agonist ivuxolimab in advanced cancers. Measured with immunoSEQ multiplex PCR; TCRdb has only the in-frame clones, and not every one. The table has around 60,000 clones, around three quarters seen once. Specimen: CD4+ or CD8+ T cells sorted from blood, collected in a trial of the OX40 agonist ivuxolimab. These receptors all stem from an adult with an advanced solid tumor such as melanoma, head and neck, liver or kidney cancer. CDR3s include the opening cysteine and the closing phenylalanine or tryptophan. A D gene is named only where the DNA matches it firmly. Rows may omit the clone size; those that give it use once, few, many or a size class.

>few|TRBD2|TRBJ2-3|TRBV5-4
TGTGCCAGCAGCCGTAGCGGGAGGGAGGGTGCGCAGTATTTT
CASSRSGREGAQYF
>.|TRBD1|TRBJ1-3|TRBV18
TGTGCCAGCTCACCCGGGGACAGAGGAAACACCATATATTTT
CASSPGDRGNTIYF
>.|.|TRBJ1-2|TRBV20-1
TGCAGTGCTCACACGACAGTTGGCTACACCTTC
CSAHTTVGYTF
>.|.|TRBJ1-1|TRBV5-6
TGTGCCAGCAGCTTAGTGACAGACTCTCTGAACACTGAAGCTTTCTTT
CASSLVTDSLNTEAFF
>.|.|TRBJ2-1|TRBV18
TGTGCCAGCTCACCATCGGCTGGTGAGCAGTTCTTC
CASSPSAGEQFF
>once|.|TRBJ1-1|TRBV18
TGTGCCAGCTCACCACATGGTGGGCAGGAGAACACTGAAGCTTTCTTT
CASSPHGGQENTEAFF
>.|.|TRBJ2-3|TRBV6-4
TGTGCCAGCAGTGCCGGACATGGCGCAGATACGCAGTATTTT
CASSAGHGADTQYF
>once|.|TRBJ1-6|TRBV6-5
TGTGCCAGCAGTTCCGCGGGGGCCTCCAGCAATTCACCCCTCCACTTT
CASSSAGASSNSPLHF
>few|.|TRBJ2-3|TRBV7-6
TGTGCCAGCAGCTTACTCCGGGCCGACCAGTATTTT
CASSLLRADQYF
>.|TRBD1|TRBJ1-5|TRBV11-2
TGTGCCAGCAGCTCGACAGGGTTCGGGCAGCCCCAGCATTTT
CASSSTGFGQPQHF
>.|.|TRBJ1-3|TRBV18
TGTGCCAGCTCACTCGGGACACTGAGCTCTGGAAACACCATATATTTT
CASSLGTLSSGNTIYF
>.|.|TRBJ2-7|TRBV14
TGTGCCAGCAGCCAAGATTACGAGCAGTACTTC
CASSQDYEQYF
>many|.|TRBJ1-3|TRBV5-4
TGTGCCAGCAGCCGAGCGGGGGGCGCTTCGGGAAACACCATATATTTT
CASSRAGGASGNTIYF